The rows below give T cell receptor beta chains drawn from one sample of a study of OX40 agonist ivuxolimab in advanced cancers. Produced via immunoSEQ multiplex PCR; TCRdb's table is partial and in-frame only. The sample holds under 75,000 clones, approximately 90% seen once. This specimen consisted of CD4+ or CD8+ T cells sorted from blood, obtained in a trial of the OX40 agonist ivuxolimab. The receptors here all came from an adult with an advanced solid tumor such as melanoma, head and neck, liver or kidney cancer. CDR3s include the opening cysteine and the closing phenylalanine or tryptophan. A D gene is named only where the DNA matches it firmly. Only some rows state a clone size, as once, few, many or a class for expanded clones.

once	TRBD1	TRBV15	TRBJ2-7	CATSRETDRGYEQYF	TGTGCCACCAGCAGAGAAACCGACAGGGGCTACGAGCAGTACTTC
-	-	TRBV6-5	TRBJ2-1	CASSYSKSEGGIEQFF	TGTGCCAGCAGTTACTCGAAGAGTGAGGGGGGCATTGAGCAGTTCTTC
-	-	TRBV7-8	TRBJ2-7	CASRRSSYEQYF	TGTGCCAGCCGACGAAGCTCCTACGAGCAGTACTTC
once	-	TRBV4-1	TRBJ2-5	CASSHLQGLAQETQYF	TGCGCCAGCAGCCACCTACAGGGCTTGGCGCAAGAGACCCAGTACTTC
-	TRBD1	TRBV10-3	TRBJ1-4	CAIQGAGNEKLFF	TGTGCCATTCAGGGGGCTGGTAATGAAAAACTGTTTTTT
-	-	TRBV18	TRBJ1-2	CASSEDSGGYTF	TGTGCCAGCTCAGAAGATTCTGGGGGCTACACCTTC
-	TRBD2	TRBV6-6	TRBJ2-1	CASSYPPSGGDNEQFF	TGTGCCAGCAGTTACCCGCCTAGCGGGGGGGACAATGAGCAGTTCTTC
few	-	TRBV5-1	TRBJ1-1	CASSALNTEAFF	TGCGCCAGCAGCGCGCTGAACACTGAAGCTTTCTTT
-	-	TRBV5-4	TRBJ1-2	CASSFRGSGYTF	TGTGCCAGCAGCTTCCGGGGGTCTGGCTACACCTTC
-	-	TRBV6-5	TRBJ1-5	CASSYSSQPQHF	TGTGCCAGCAGTTACTCTTCTCAGCCCCAGCATTTT
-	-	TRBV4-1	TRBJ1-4	CASSYGPRGEKLFF	TGCGCCAGCAGCTACGGTCCTCGGGGTGAAAAACTGTTTTTT